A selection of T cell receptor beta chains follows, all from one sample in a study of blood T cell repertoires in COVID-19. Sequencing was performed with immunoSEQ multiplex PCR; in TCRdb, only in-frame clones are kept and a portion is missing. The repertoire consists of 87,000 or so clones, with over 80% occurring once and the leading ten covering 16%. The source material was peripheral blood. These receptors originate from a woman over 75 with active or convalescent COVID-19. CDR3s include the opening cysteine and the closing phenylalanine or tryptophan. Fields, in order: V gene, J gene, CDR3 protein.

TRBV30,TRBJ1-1,CAWRGLGGTEAFF
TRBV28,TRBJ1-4,CASRSVGDEKLFF
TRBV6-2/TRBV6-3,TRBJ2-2,CASSYSPGGQSIPGELFF
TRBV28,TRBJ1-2,CASTLGARYYGYTF
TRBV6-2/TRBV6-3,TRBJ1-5,CASSYGTGGSNQPQHF
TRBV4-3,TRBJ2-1,CASSLQLAGGNEQFF
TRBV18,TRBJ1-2,CASSPGQLYGYTF
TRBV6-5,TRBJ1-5,CASIKGANQPQHF
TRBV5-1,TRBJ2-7,CASSLDQYEQYF
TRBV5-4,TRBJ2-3,CASSLEGLKTDTQYF
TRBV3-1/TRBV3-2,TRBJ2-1,CASSVSNEQFF
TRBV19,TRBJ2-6,CASRTVDNSGANVLTF
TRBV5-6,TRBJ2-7,CASSPGLAGAEQYF
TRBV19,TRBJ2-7,CASSISSAGPYYEQYF
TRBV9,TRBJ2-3,CASSVAIGQGYTQYF
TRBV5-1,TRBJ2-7,CASSLSLAGEEEQYF
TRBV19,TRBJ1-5,CASSIDLDSYSNQPQHF
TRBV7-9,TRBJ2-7,CASSLATGNEQYF
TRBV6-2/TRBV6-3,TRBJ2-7,CASSYSTPGGYEQYF
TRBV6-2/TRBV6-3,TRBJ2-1,CASSDGGLAGRNEQFF
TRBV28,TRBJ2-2,CASHFPSANTGELFF
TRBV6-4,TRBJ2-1,CASSKNLGQYNEQFF
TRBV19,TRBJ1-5,CASSIGTGVYQPQHF
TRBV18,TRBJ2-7,CASSQNSVSSYEQYF
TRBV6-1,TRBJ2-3,CASSEQAGGLDTQYF
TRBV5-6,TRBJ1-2,CASDRANYGYTF
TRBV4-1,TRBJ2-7,CASSQGAENSYEQYF
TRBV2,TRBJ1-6,CASTPEQGYNSPLHF
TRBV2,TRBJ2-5,CASSTRTGGRETQYF
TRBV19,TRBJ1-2,CASSPGQANYGYTF